This T cell receptor beta chain was sequenced for a study of Ad26.COV2.S vaccination and SARS-CoV-2 variants. Study information: Administration of Ad26.COV2.S was intramuscular, either once or twice 56 days apart.

Treatment denoted: 15 to 20 received Ad26.COV2.S at low or high dose, single or two shots; about 5 received placebo; per-sample allocation not given. Each sample was drawn 63 days after the first injection (of vaccine or placebo). The sample came from a Boston adult aged 18-55 years. TCRdb's table, derived via immunoSEQ multiplex PCR, lists solely in-frame clones and lacks some. The repertoire consists of a few hundred thousand clones, with approximately 83% occurring once and the leading ten covering approximately 7.8%. As to this clone: Its antigen is unidentified.

The study, taken as a whole, reports: A substantial breadth of spike-specific CD8+ and CD4+ T cell responses after vaccination has been reported. Vaccine recipients and placebo recipients showed similar non-spike TCR breadth.

V was trimmed by 2 bases and J by 2 bases, leaving 16 bases between them. Germline V gives CDR1 MNHNS, CDR2 SASEGT. This CDR3 is built from 17 residues. The chain combines TRBV6-1 with TRBJ1-5; a possible D gene is TRBD1 (6 bases). The clonotype comes from a person aged 18-65 years who received the Ad26.COV2.S COVID-19 vaccine or a placebo. This sample comprised peripheral blood, obtained in a trial of Ad26.COV2.S vaccine versus placebo. CDR3 in amino acids: CASSELKQGRGNQPQHF. Here the CDR3 DNA reads TGTGCCAGCAGTGAACTTAAACAGGGAAGGGGCAATCAGCCCCAGCATTTT.